Sequencing of this TCR beta chain was carried out in a study of monozygotic twins with inflammatory bowel disease. TCRdb reanalyzed the 5' RACE reads and collapses them to one entry per CDR3 protein, without DNA. The sample data list approximately 330,000 distinct CDR3 sequences. As to this clonotype: What it recognizes is unknown.

In germline, CDR1 is SGHRS, CDR2 YFSETQ. The length of the CDR3 is 16 residues. Findings of the study overall: Nothing supported a single strong signal or clonotype that was associated with IBD. Repertoire similarity matched across concordant and discordant twins, perhaps owing to limited power. Among IBD patients, TCRbeta diversity (inverse Simpson) was lower than in healthy co-twins. For IBD patients, clonotypes shared with others were fewer than for healthy twins, especially with disease activity.

Sample: blood. This sequence joins TRBV5-1 and TRBJ1-1. This sequence was found in a human donor with ulcerative colitis or Crohn's disease, or a healthy co-twin of an affected twin (not recorded which). CDR3 loop: CASGPGQGLMESEAFF.